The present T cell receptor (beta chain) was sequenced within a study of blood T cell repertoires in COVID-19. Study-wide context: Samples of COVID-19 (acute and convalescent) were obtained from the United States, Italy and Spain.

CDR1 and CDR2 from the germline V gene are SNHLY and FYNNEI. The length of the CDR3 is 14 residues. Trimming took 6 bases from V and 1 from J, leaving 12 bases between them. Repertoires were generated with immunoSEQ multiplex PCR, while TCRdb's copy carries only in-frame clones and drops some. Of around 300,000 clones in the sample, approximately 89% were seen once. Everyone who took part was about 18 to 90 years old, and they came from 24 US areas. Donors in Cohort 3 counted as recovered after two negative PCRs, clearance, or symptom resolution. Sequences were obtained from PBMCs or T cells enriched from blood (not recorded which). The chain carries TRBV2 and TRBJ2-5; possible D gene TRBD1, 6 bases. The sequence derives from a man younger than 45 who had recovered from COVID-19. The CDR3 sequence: CASSGQGTQETQYF. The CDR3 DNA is TGTGCCAGCAGCGGGCAGGGGACCCAAGAGACCCAGTACTTC.